The present entry profiles one T cell receptor beta chain with its context. The data were obtained in a study of memory B cells and T cells in multiple sclerosis. Method: immunoSEQ multiplex PCR; TCRdb's copy keeps in-frame clones and lacks some. Here the sample spans some 14,000 clones, approximately 70% being singletons. V was cut by 6 bases and J by 3 bases, with 18 bases left in between. The germline CDR1 and CDR2 sequences are MNHEY and SVGAGI. The CDR3 covers 15 residues. This chain uses TRBV6-5 with TRBJ2-7; tentative D call: TRBD2 (7 bases). The receptor's source is a human donor with multiple sclerosis. What was sequenced was memory (CD45RO+) CD4+ T cells from blood. DNA of the CDR3: TGTGCCAGCAGCCGTGCGGGGGCGGGGTACTACGAGCAGTACTTC. The encoded protein is CASSRAGAGYYEQYF.